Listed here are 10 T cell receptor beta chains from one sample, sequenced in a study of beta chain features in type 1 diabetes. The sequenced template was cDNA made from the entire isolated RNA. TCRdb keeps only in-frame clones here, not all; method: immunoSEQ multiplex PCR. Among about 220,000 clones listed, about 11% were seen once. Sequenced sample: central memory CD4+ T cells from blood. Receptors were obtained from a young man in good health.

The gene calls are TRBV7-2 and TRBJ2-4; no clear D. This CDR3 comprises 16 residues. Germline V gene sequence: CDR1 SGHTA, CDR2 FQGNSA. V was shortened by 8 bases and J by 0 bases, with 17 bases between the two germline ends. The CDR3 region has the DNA TGTGCCAGCGGCGGTAGGCGGTTAATAGCCAAAAACATTCAGTACTTC. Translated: CASGGRRLIAKNIQYF.

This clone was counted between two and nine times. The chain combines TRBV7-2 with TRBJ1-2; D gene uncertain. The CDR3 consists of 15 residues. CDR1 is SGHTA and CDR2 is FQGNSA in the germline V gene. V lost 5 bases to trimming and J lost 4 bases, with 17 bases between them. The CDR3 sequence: CASSLGHPRVYGYTF. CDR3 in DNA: TGTGCCAGCAGCCTCGGTCATCCCCGAGTCTATGGCTACACCTTC. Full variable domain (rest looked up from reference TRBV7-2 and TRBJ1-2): GAGVSQSPSNKVTEKGKDVELRCDPISGHTALYWYRQSLGQGLEFLIYFQGNSAPDKSGLPSDRFSAERTGGSVSTLTIQRTQQEDSAVYLCASSLGHPRVYGYTFGSGTRLTVV.

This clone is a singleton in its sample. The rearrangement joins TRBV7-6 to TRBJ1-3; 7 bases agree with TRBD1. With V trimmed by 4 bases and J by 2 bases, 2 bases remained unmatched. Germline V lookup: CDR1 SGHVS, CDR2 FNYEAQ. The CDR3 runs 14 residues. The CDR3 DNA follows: TGTGCCAGCAGCTCGACAGGGACTGGAAACACCATATATTTT. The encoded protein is CASSSTGTGNTIYF.

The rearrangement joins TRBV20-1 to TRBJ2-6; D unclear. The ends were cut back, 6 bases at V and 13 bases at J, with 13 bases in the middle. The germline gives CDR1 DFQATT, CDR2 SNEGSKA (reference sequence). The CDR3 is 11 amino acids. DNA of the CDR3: TGCAGTGCCCCCGTAAATGGGGTCCTGACTTTC. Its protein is CSAPVNGVLTF.

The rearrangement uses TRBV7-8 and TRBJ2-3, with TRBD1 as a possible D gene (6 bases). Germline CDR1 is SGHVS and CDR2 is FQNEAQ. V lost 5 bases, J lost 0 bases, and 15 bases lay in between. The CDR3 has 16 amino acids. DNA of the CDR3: TGTGCCAGCAGCCCGCACGGACAGCCTAGCACAGATACGCAGTATTTT. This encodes CASSPHGQPSTDTQYF.

This CDR3 is CASYSSKGDFYEQYF. CDR3 bases: TGTGCCAGCTATTCCTCAAAGGGGGACTTCTACGAGCAGTACTTC. The chain links TRBV6-6 to TRBJ2-7; D may be TRBD1 or TRBD2 (6 bases each). Trimming left V 8 bases short and J 3 bases short, with 20 bases between. Germline CDR1 reads MNHNY; CDR2 reads SVGAGI (reference sequence). The CDR3 extends over 15 amino acids.

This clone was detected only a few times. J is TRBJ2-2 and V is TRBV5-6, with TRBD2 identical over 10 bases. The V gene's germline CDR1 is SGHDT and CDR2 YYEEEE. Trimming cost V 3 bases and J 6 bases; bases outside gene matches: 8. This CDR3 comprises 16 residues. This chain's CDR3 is CASSSPASGRSGELFF. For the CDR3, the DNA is TGTGCCAGCAGCTCCCCCGCTAGCGGGAGATCCGGGGAGCTGTTTTTT.

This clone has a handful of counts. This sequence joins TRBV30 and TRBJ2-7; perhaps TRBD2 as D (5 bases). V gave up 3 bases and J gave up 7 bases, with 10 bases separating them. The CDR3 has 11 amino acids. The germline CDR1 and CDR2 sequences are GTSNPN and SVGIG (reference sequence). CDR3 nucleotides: TGTGCCTGGAGCGGGGTAAGAGAGCAGTACTTC. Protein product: CAWSGVREQYF.

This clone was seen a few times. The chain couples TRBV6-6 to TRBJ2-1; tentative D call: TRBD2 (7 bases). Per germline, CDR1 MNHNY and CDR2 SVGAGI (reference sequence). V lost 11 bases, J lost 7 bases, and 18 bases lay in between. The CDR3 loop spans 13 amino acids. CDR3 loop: CAVEAGQPNEQFF. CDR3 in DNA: TGTGCCGTCGAAGCGGGACAACCTAATGAGCAGTTCTTC.

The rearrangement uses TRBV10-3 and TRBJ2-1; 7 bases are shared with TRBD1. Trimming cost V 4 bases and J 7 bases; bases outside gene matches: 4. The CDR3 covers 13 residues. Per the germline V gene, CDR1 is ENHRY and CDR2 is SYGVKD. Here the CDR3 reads CAISGQGENEQFF. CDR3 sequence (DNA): TGTGCCATCAGTGGACAGGGTGAGAATGAGCAGTTCTTC.